This T cell receptor beta chain was retrieved from a study of liver allograft versus peripheral blood T cells. Study in general: Liver transplant recipients had T cell receptor repertoires compared between transplanted liver and peripheral blood.

Study-level results: Reportedly, liver allograft T cell receptor repertoires differed from peripheral blood ones.

TCRdb used MiXCR to reprocess the reads, holding one entry per CDR3 protein. Here the sample spans roughly 9,200 distinct CDR3 sequences, approximately 26% being singletons. This clonotype is categorized as medium-sized (0.01 to 0.1%). Its specificity is unknown. The V and J ends lost 2 bases and 4 bases respectively, with 8 bases between them. This CDR3 is 14 amino acids long. Germline values: CDR1 KGHSH, CDR2 LQKENI. This rearrangement joins TRBV18 to TRBJ2-2, with D possibly being TRBD2 (6 bases). The sequence was obtained from a human patient who had a liver transplant. T cells may partly derive from the graft donor. In DNA, the CDR3 is TGTGCCAGCTCACCAGGAGGGCGCACCGGGGAGCTGTTTTTT. Translated, it gives CASSPGGRTGELFF.